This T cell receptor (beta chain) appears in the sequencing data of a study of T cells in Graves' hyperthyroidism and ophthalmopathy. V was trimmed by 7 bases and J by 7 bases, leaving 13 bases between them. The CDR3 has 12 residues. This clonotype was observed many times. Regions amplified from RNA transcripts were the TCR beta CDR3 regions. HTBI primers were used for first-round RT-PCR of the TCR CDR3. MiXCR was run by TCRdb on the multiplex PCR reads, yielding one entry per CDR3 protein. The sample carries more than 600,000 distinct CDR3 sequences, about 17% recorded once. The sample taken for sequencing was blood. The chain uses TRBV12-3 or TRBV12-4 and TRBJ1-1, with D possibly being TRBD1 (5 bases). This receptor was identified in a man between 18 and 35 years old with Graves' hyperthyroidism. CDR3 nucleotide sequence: TGTGCCAGCAATTTGGGGGGTTATGAAGCTTTCTTT. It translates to CASNLGGYEAFF.